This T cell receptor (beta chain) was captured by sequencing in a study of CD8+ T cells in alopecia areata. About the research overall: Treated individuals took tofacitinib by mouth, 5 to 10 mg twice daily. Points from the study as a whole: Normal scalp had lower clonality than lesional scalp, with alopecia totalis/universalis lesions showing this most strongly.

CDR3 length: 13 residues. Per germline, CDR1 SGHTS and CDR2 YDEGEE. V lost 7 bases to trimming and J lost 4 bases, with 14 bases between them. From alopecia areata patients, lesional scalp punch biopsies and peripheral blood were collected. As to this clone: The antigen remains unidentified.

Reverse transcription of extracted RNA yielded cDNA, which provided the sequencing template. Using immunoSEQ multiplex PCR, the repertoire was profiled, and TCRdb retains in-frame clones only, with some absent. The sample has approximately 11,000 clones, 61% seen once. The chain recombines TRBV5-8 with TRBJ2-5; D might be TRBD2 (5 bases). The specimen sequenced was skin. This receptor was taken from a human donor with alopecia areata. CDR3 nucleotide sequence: TGTGCCAGCTCGATCGGGGTTGCAGAGACCCAGTACTTC. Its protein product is CASSIGVAETQYF.